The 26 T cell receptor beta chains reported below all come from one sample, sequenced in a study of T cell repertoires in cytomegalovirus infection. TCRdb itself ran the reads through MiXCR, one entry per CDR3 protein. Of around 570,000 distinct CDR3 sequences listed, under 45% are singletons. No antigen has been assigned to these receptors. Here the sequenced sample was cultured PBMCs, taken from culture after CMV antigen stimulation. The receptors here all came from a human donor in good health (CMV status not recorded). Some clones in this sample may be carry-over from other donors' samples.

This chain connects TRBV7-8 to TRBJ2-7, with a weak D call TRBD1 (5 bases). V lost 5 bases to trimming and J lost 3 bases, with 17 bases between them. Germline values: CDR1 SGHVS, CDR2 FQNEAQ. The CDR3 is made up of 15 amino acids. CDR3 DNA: TGTGCCAGCAGCCGAAAACCAGGACATTACTACGAGCAGTACTTC. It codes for CASSRKPGHYYEQYF.

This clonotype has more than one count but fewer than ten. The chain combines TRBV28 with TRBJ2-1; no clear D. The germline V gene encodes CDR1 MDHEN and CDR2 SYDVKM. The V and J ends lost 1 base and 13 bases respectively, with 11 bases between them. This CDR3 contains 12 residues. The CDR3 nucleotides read TGTGCCAGCAGTTTATTGACAAGACCACAGTTCTTC. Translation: CASSLLTRPQFF. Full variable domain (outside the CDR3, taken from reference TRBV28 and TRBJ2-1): DVKVTQSSRYLVKRTGEKVFLECVQDMDHENMFWYRQDPGLGLRLIYFSYDVKMKEKGDIPEGYSVSREKKERFSLILESASTNQTSMYLCASSLLTRPQFFGPGTRLTVL.

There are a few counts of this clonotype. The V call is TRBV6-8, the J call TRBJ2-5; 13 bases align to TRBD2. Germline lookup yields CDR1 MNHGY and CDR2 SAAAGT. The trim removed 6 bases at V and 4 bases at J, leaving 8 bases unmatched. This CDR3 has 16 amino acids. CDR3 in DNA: TGTGCCAGCAGCTCAACTAGCGGGGGGGGCGGAGAGACCCAGTACTTC. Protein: CASSSTSGGGGETQYF.

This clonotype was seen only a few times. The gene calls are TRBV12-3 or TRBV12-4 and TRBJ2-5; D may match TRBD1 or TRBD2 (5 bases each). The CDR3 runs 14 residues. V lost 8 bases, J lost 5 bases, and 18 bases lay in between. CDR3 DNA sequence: TGTGCCAGCTCACCACTGGGCGAGGGGGAGACCCAGTACTTC. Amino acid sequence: CASSPLGEGETQYF.

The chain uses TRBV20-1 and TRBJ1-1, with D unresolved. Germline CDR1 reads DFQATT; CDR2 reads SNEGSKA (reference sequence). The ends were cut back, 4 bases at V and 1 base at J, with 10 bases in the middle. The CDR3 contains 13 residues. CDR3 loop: CSATWTTNTEAFF. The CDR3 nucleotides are TGCAGTGCTACCTGGACCACGAACACTGAAGCTTTCTTT.

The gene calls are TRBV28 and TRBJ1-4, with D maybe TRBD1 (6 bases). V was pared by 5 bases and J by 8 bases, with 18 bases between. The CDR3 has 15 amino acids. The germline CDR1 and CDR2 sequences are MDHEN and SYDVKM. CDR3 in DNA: TGTGCCAGCAGTCCCAGACAGGACCCGGTCGAAAAACTGTTTTTT. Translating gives CASSPRQDPVEKLFF. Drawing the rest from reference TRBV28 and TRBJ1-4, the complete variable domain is DVKVTQSSRYLVKRTGEKVFLECVQDMDHENMFWYRQDPGLGLRLIYFSYDVKMKEKGDIPEGYSVSREKKERFSLILESASTNQTSMYLCASSPRQDPVEKLFFGSGTQLSVL.

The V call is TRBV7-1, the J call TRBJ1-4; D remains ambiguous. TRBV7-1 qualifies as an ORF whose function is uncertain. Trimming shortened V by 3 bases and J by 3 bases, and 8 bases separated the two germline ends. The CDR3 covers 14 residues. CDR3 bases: TGTGCCAGCAGCTCCCCAGTGGCTAATGAAAAACTGTTTTTT. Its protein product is CASSSPVANEKLFF.

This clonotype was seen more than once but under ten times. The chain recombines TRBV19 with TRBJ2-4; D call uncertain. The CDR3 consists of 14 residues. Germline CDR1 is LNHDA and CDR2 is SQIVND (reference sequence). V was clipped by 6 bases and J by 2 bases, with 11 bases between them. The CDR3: CASRRAHSKNIQYF. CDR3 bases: TGTGCCAGTAGGCGAGCCCATTCCAAAAACATTCAGTACTTC.

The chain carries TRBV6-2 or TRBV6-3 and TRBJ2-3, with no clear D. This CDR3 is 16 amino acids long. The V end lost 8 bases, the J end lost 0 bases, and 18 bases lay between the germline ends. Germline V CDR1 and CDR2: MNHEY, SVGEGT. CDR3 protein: CASLTRRYSSTDTQYF. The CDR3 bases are TGTGCCAGCCTCACGCGCCGATACTCTAGCACAGATACGCAGTATTTT.

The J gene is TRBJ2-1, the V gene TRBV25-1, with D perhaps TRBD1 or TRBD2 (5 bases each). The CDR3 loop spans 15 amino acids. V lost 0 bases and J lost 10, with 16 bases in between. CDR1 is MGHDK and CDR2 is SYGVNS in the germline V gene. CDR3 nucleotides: TGTGCCAGCAGTGAATATTCGGGGCCAGGTCGGGAGCAGTTCTTC. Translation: CASSEYSGPGREQFF.

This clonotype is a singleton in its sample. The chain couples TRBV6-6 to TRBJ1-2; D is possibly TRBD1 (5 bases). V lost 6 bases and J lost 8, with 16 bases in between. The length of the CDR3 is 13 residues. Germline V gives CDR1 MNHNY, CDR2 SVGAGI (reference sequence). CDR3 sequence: CASREGPMRGYTF. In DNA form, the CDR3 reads TGTGCCAGCAGGGAGGGACCTATGAGAGGCTACACCTTC.

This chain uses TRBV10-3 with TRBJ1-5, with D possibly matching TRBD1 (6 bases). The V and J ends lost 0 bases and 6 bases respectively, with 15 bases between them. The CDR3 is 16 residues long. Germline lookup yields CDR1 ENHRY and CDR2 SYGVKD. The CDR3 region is CAISESNPGVGQPQHF. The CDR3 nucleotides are TGTGCCATCAGTGAGTCGAATCCAGGGGTCGGTCAGCCCCAGCATTTT.

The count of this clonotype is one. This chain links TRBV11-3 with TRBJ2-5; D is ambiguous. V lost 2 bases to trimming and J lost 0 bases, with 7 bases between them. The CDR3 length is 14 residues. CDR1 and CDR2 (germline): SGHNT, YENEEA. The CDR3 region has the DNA TGTGCCAGCAGCTTAAGCGACAACCAAGAGACCCAGTACTTC. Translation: CASSLSDNQETQYF.

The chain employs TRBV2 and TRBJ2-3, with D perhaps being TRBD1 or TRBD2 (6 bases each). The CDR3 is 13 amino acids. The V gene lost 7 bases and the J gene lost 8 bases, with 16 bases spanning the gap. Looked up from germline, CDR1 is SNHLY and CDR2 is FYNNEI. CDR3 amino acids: CASTEGGFTTQYF. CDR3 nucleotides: TGTGCCAGCACCGAGGGGGGCTTTACTACGCAGTATTTT.

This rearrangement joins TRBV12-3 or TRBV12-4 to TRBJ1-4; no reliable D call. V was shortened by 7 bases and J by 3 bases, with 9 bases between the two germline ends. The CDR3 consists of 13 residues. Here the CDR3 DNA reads TGTGCCAGCACCCCCTCGGCTAATGAAAAACTGTTTTTT. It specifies CASTPSANEKLFF.

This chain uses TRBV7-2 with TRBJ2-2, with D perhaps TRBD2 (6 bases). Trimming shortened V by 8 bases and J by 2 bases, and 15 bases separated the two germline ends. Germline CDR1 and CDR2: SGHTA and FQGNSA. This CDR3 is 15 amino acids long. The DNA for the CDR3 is TGTGCCAGCCGGGGGACTGCCCAAAACACCGGGGAGCTGTTTTTT. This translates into CASRGTAQNTGELFF.

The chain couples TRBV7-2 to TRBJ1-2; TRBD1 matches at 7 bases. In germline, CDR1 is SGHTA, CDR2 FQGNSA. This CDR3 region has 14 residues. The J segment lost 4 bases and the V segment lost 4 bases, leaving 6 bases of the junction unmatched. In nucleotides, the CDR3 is TGTGCCAGCAGCTCAGACAGGGTCCCCTATGGCTACACCTTC. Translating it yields CASSSDRVPYGYTF.

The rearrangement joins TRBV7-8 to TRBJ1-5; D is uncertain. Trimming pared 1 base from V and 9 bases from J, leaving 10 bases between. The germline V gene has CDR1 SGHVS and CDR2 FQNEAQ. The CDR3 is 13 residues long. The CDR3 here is CASSLGSPGPQHF. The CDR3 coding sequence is TGTGCCAGCAGCTTAGGGAGCCCGGGGCCCCAGCATTTT.

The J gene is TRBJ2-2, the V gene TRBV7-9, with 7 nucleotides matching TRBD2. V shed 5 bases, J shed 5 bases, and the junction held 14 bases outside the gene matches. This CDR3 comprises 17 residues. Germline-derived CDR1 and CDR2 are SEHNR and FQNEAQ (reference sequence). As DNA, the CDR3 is TGTGCCAGCAGCCGGGGAGAATGGACGCGGGGGACCGGGGAGCTGTTTTTT. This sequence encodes CASSRGEWTRGTGELFF.

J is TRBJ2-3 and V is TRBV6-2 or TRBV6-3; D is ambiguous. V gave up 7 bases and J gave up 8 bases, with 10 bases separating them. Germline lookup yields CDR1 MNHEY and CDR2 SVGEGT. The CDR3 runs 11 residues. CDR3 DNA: TGTGCCAGCATGAAGGAAGCTACGCAGTATTTT. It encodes CASMKEATQYF.

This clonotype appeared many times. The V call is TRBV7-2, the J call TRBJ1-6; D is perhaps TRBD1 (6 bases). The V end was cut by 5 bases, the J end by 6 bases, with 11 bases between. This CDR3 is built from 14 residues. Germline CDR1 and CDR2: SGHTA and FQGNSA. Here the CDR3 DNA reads TGTGCCAGCAGCCTGGGCAGGGGTAATTCACCCCTCCACTTT. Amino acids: CASSLGRGNSPLHF.

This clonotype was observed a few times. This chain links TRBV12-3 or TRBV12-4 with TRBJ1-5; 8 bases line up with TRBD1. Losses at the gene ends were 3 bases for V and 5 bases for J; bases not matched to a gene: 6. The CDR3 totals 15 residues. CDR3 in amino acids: CASSLDRAGYQPQHF. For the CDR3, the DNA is TGTGCCAGCAGTTTGGACAGGGCCGGGTATCAGCCCCAGCATTTT.

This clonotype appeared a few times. CDR3 protein: CASSLYENEQFF. Here the CDR3 DNA reads TGTGCCAGCAGCTTATATGAGAATGAGCAGTTCTTC. This rearrangement joins TRBV7-2 to TRBJ2-1, with D unresolved. The germline CDR1 and CDR2 sequences are SGHTA and FQGNSA. This CDR3 is built from 12 residues. V was trimmed by 2 bases and J by 7 bases, leaving 6 bases between them.

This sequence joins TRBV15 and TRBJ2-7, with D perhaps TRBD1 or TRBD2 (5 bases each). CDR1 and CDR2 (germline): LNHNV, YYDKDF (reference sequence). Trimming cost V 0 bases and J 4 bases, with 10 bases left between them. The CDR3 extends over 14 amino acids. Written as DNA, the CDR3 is TGTGCCACCAGCAGAGATCGGGGCCGTTACGAGCAGTACTTC. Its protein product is CATSRDRGRYEQYF.

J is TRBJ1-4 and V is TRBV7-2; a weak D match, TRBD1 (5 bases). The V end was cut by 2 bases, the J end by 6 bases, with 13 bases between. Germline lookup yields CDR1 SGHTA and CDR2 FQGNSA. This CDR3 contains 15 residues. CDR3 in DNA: TGTGCCAGCAGCTTATCGGGGACGAGGGATGAAAAACTGTTTTTT. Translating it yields CASSLSGTRDEKLFF.

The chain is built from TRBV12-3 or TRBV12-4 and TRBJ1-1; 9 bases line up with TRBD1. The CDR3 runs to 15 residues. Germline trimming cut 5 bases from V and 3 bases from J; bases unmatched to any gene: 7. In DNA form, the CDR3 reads TGTGCCAGCAGTAACAGGGGGCTTGGGGACACTGAAGCTTTCTTT. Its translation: CASSNRGLGDTEAFF.